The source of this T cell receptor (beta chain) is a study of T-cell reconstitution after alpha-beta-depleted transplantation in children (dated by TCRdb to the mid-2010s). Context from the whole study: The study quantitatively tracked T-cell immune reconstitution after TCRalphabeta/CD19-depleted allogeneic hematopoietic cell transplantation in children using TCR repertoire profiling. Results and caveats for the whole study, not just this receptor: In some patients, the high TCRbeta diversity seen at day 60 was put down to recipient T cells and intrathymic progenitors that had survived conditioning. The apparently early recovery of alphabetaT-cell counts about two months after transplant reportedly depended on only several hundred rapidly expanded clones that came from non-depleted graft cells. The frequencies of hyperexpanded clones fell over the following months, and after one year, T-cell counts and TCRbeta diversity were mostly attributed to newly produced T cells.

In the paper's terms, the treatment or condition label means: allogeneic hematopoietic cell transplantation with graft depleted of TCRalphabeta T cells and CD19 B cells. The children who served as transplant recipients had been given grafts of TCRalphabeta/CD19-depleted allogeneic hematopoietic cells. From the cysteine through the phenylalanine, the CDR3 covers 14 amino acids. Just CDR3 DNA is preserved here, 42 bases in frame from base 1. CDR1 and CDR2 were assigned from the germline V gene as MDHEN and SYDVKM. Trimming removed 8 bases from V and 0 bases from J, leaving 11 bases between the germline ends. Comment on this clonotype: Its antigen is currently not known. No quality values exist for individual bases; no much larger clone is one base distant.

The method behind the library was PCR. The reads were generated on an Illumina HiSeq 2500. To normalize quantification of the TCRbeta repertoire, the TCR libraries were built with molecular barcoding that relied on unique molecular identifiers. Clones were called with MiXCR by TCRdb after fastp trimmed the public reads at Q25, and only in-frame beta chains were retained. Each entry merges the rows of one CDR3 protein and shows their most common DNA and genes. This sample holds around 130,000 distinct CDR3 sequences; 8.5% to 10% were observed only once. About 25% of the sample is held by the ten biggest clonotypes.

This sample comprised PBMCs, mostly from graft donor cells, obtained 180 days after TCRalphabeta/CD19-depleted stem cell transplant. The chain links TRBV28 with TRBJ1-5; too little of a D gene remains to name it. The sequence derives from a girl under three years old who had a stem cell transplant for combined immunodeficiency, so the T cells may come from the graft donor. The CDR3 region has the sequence CASDGRYSNQPQHF. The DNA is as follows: TGTGCCAGCGATGGGAGGTATAGCAATCAGCCCCAGCATTTT.